Listed here are 16 T cell receptor beta chains from one sample, sequenced in a study of T cell clones after liver transplantation (dated by TCRdb to the late 2010s). The library relied on the immunoSEQ multiplex PCR assay. Here the immuneACCESS table is served through TCRdb, limited to in-frame sequences with V and J called. Missing clones are a known gap in these copies; in checked studies unresolved V genes cover under half, and the rest lacks a known reason. The sample table holds about 20,000 clones, of which 80% to 90% were seen once. The ten largest clones capture over 10% of the sample. Sequenced material: CD8+ T cells from blood, taken 45 to 47 months after liver transplant. The receptors stem from a human patient who received a liver transplant. Some T cells may derive from the graft donor when a transplant has been performed.

The rearrangement joins TRBV6-1 to TRBJ1-4, with 8 positions matching TRBD1. Germline CDR1 and CDR2: MNHNS and SASEGT. This CDR3 contains 16 residues. Losses at the gene ends were 0 bases for V and 5 bases for J; bases not matched to a gene: 5. This CDR3 reads CASSEARTGLNEKLFF. The CDR3 nucleotides are TGTGCCAGCAGTGAAGCGAGGACAGGGTTAAATGAAAAACTGTTTTTT.

The chain has TRBV4-1 and TRBJ1-4, with 7 positions matching TRBD1. Trimming removed 4 bases from V and 0 bases from J; junction bases left unmatched: 2. Germline V gene sequence: CDR1 MGHRA, CDR2 YSYEKL. CDR3 length equals 15 residues. DNA for the CDR3: TGCGCCAGCAGCCTCGGGACAGCAACTAATGAAAAACTGTTTTTT. Translation: CASSLGTATNEKLFF.

The genes are TRBV29-1 and TRBJ2-3; D could derive from TRBD1 or TRBD2 (6 bases each). The V and J ends lost 7 bases and 1 base respectively, with 15 bases between them. Germline V lookup: CDR1 SQVTM, CDR2 ANQGSEA. The CDR3 contains 14 residues. The CDR3 reads CSAGGRGRTDTQYF. CDR3 DNA sequence: TGCAGCGCCGGGGGCAGGGGACGCACAGATACGCAGTATTTT.

Comment on this clone: Other DNA sequences in the sample encode the same CDR3. The chain joins TRBV19 to TRBJ2-7; 7 bases align to TRBD1. CDR3 size: 13 residues. With V trimmed by 6 bases and J by 2 bases, 4 bases remained unmatched. CDR1 LNHDA and CDR2 SQIVND come from the germline V gene (reference sequence). The CDR3 nucleotides read TGTGCCAGTAGCCCTGGACAGGCCTACGAGCAGTACTTC. As protein: CASSPGQAYEQYF.

The V call is TRBV19, the J call TRBJ2-7; 10 nucleotides line up with TRBD2. This CDR3 spans 15 amino acids. Germline-derived CDR1 and CDR2 are LNHDA and SQIVND (reference sequence). The J segment lost 3 bases and the V segment lost 4 bases, leaving 6 bases of the junction unmatched. CDR3 amino acids: CASSTSSGSSYEQYF. In DNA form, the CDR3 reads TGTGCCAGTAGTACGTCTAGCGGGAGCAGCTACGAGCAGTACTTC.

This chain uses TRBV28 with TRBJ2-1; no definite D call. V was trimmed by 4 bases and J by 8 bases, leaving 6 bases between them. The CDR3 covers 11 residues. Germline-derived CDR1 and CDR2 are MDHEN and SYDVKM. CDR3 nucleotide sequence: TGTGCCAGCAGTTGGATCGATGAGCAGTTCTTC. The encoded protein is CASSWIDEQFF.

The CDR3 nucleotides are TGTGCCAGCAGCTTCGGGCATGGGGGCGCGGGATACAATGAGCAGTTCTTC. This sequence encodes CASSFGHGGAGYNEQFF. The V call is TRBV11-1, the J call TRBJ2-1; D may be TRBD1 or TRBD2 (6 bases each). This CDR3 spans 17 amino acids. Trimming stripped 3 bases from V and 4 bases from J, with 19 bases between. Germline CDR1 reads SGHAT; CDR2 reads FQDESV (reference sequence).

The chain is built from TRBV7-8 and TRBJ2-5; no reliable D call. The CDR3 is 15 residues long. The germline CDR1 and CDR2 sequences are SGHVS and FQNEAQ. The V end was cut by 6 bases, the J end by 0 bases, with 14 bases between. The CDR3 is CASSFSTWYQETQYF. The DNA of the CDR3 is TGTGCCAGCAGTTTCTCGACTTGGTACCAAGAGACCCAGTACTTC.

Of note for this clone: An end of the junction does not agree with germline; a read error may underlie this. V and J are TRBV6-1 and TRBJ2-3, with TRBD2 matching 10 bases. This CDR3 has 16 residues. Looked up from germline, CDR1 is MNHNS and CDR2 is SASEGT. CDR3 coding DNA: TGTGCCAGCAGTAAAGCTAGCGGGAGTAGGACAGATACGCAGTATTTT. It specifies CASSKASGSRTDTQYF.

A remark on this clone: At one boundary the junction diverges from the germline segment, which might be a read error. The chain carries TRBV7-8 and TRBJ2-6; D ambiguous. The CDR3 has 13 residues. Germline lookup yields CDR1 SGHVS and CDR2 FQNEAQ. Here the CDR3 reads CATSRSGANVLTF. The CDR3 DNA reads TGTGCCACCAGCCGCTCTGGGGCCAACGTCCTGACTTTC.

This clone was recorded only once. This sequence joins TRBV27 and TRBJ2-1, with TRBD2 identical over 16 bases. With 3 bases clipped from V and 1 base from J, the junction kept 9 bases outside the gene matches. The CDR3 covers 20 residues. Germline CDR1 is MNHEY and CDR2 is SMNVEV (reference sequence). CDR3 coding DNA: TGTGCCAGCAGTTTCCCGGGACTAGCGGGAGGGCCTCTATCCTACAATGAGCAGTTCTTC. As protein: CASSFPGLAGGPLSYNEQFF.

V is TRBV5-8 and J is TRBJ2-2; no clear D gene. The CDR3 has 16 residues. Trimming stripped 0 bases from V and 3 bases from J, with 12 bases between. Germline V CDR1 and CDR2: SGHTS, YDEGEE. CDR3 residues: CASSLEWGRYTGELFF. As DNA, the CDR3 is TGTGCCAGCAGCTTGGAGTGGGGTCGATACACCGGGGAGCTGTTTTTT.

This clone was seen just once. The chain links TRBV7-9 to TRBJ2-2; 15 positions agree with TRBD2. V dropped 5 bases and J dropped 5; count of bases not matched to a gene: 9. The CDR3 consists of 18 residues. Germline V gives CDR1 SEHNR, CDR2 FQNEAQ (reference sequence). Here the CDR3 DNA reads TGTGCCAGCAGCCGTGGACTAGCGGGAGGGCCTAGTACCGGGGAGCTGTTTTTT. Amino acid sequence: CASSRGLAGGPSTGELFF.

The V call is TRBV7-9, the J call TRBJ1-4; D is perhaps TRBD1 (6 bases). CDR1 and CDR2 (germline): SEHNR, FQNEAQ (reference sequence). The CDR3 totals 16 residues. Trimming took 1 base from V and 5 from J, leaving 14 bases between them. The CDR3 DNA reads TGTGCCAGCAGCTTAGGCGGCAGGGGAGCGAATGAAAAACTGTTTTTT. Translated, it gives CASSLGGRGANEKLFF.

This chain connects TRBV5-5 to TRBJ1-3; the D is unclear. V lost 5 bases, J lost 4 bases, and 13 bases lay in between. From germline, CDR1 is SGHKS and CDR2 YYEKEE (reference sequence). The CDR3 spans 14 residues. The CDR3 protein is CASSSGRLGNTIYF. As DNA, the CDR3 is TGTGCCAGCAGTTCTGGACGGCTCGGAAACACCATATATTTT.

This clone was counted a single time. V is TRBV5-4 and J is TRBJ2-1; D not resolved. The CDR3 sequence is 16 residues long. Germline CDR1 is SGHNT and CDR2 is YYREEE (reference sequence). Trimming stripped 0 bases from V and 5 bases from J, with 15 bases between. The CDR3 nucleotides are TGTGCCAGCAGCTTGGTGGTAGGCATAGGAAACAATGAGCAGTTCTTC. It translates to CASSLVVGIGNNEQFF.